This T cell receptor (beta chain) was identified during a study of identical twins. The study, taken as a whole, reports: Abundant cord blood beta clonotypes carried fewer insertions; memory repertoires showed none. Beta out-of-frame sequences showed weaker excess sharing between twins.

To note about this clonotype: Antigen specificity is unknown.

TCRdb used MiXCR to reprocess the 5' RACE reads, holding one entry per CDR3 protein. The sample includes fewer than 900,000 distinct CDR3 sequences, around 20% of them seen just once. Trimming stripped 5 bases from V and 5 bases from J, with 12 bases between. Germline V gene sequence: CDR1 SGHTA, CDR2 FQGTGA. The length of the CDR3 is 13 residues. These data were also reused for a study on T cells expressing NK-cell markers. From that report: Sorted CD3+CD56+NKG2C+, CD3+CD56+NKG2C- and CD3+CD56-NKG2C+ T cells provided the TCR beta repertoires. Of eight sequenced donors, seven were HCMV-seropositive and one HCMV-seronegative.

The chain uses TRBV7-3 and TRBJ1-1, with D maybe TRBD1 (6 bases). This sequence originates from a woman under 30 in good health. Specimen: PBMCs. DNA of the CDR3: TGTGCCAGCAGCCCCTCCACAGGGACTGAAGCTTTCTTT. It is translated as CASSPSTGTEAFF. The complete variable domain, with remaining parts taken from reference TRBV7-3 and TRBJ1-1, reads GAGVSQTPSNKVTEKGKYVELRCDPISGHTALYWYRQSLGQGPEFLIYFQGTGAADDSGLPNDRFFAVRPEGSVSTLKIQRTERGDSAVYLCASSPSTGTEAFFGQGTRLTVV.